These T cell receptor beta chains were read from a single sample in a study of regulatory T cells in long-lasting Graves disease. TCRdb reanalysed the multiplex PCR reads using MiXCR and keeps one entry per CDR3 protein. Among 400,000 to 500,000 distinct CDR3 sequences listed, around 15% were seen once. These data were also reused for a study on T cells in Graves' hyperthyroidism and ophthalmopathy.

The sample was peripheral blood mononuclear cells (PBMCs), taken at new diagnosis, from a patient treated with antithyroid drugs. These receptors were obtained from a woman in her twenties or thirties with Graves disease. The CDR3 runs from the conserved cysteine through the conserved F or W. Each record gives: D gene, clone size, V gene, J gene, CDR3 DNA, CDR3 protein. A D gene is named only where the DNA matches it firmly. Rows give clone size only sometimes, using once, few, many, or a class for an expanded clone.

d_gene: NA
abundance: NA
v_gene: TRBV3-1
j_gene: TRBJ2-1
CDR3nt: TGTGCCAGCAGCCAAGAAGGGGGGCTTGGGATCAATGAGCAGTTCTTC
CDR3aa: CASSQEGGLGINEQFF

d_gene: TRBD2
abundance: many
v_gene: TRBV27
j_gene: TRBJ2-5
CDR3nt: TGTGCCAGCAGACTGATTAGCGGGGTGGACCAAGAGACCCAGTACTTC
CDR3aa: CASRLISGVDQETQYF

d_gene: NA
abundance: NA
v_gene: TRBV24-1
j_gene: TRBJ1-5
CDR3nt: TGTGCCACCAGTAGAATGGGCAATCAGCCCCAGCATTTT
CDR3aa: CATSRMGNQPQHF

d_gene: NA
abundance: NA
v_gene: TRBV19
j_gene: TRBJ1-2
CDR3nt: TGTGCCAGTAGTAGTGTCGATGGAGGAACTCCTGGCTATGGCTACACCTTC
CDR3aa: CASSSVDGGTPGYGYTF

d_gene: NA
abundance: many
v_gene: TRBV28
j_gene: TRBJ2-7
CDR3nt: TGTGCCAGCAGCCCGTACCGGGACTTAAACGAGCAGTACTTC
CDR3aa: CASSPYRDLNEQYF

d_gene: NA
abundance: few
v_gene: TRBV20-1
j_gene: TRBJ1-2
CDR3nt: TGCAGTGCTTTTGAGGGCCTTCGAATGGGCTATGGCTACACCTTC
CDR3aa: CSAFEGLRMGYGYTF

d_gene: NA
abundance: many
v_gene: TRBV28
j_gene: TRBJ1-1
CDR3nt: TGTGCCAGCAGTTTTTGGGGGTCGGACACTGAAGCTTTCTTT
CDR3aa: CASSFWGSDTEAFF

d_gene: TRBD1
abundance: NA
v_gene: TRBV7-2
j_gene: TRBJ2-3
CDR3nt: TGTGCCAGCAGCTACCGGGACAGGGACCCGGATACGCAGTATTTT
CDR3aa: CASSYRDRDPDTQYF

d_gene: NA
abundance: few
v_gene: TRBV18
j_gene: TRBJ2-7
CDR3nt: TGTGCCAGCTCCCAGGGGGGGTCCCCCTACGAGCAGTACTTC
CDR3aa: CASSQGGSPYEQYF

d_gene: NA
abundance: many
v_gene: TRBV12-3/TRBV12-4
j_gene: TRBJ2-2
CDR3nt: TGTGCCAGTTCCCCACCCGTCGGCAGACGGAACACCGGGGAGCTGTTTTTT
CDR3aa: CASSPPVGRRNTGELFF

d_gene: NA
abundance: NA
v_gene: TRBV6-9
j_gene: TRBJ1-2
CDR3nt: TGTGCCAGCAGGACCGGGACGTTTTATGGCTACACCTTC
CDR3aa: CASRTGTFYGYTF

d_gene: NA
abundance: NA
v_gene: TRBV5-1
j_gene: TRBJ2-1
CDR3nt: TGCGCCAGCAGCTTGGATGGACAGAACTACAATGAGCAGTTCTTC
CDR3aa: CASSLDGQNYNEQFF

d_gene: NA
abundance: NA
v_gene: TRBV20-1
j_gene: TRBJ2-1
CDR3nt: TGCAGTGCTAACAAAGCGGAGCCGCGGAATGAGCAGTTCTTC
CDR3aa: CSANKAEPRNEQFF

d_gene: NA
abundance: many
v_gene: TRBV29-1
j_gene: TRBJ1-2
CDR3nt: TGCAGCGTTGCGAGGGGGGCTGGCTATGGCTACACCTTC
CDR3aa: CSVARGAGYGYTF

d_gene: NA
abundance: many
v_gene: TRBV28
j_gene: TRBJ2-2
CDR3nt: TGTGCCAGCACACTAGCTCGGGTCGGGGAGCTGTTTTTT
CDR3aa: CASTLARVGELFF

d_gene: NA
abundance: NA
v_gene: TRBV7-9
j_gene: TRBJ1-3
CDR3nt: TGTGCCAGCAGCACGGACAGTAGAAACACCATATATTTT
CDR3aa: CASSTDSRNTIYF

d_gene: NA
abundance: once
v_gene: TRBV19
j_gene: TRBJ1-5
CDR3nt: TGTGCCAGTAGTATCAGCAGGGGCGGTGGTCAGCCCCAGCATTTT
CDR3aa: CASSISRGGGQPQHF

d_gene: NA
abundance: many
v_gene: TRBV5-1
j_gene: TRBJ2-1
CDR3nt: TGCGCCAGCAGCCCAGGTGGGCCTATCGGGGATGAGCAGTTCTTC
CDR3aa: CASSPGGPIGDEQFF

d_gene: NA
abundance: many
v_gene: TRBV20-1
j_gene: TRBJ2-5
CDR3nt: TGCAGTGCTATGGACAAACCGTCCAGAGAGACCCAGTACTTC
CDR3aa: CSAMDKPSRETQYF

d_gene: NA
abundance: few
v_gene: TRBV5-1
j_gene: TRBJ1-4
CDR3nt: TGCGCCAGCAGCCGGACCGGGACGGCGAATGAAAAACTGTTTTTT
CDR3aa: CASSRTGTANEKLFF

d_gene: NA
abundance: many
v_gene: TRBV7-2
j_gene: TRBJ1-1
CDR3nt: TGTGCCAGCAGCTCCTGGGCAGGGGAGAACACTGAAGCTTTCTTT
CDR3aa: CASSSWAGENTEAFF

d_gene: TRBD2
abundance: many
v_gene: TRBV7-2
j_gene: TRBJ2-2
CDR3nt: TGTGCCAGCAGCTTAAGGGTAGCGGGATTGACCGGGGAGCTGTTTTTT
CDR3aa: CASSLRVAGLTGELFF

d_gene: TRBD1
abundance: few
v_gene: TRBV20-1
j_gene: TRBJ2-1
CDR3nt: TGCAGTGGAACTCTGCGGGACAGGGGTCAGAGCTCCTACAATGAGCAGTTCTTC
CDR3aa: CSGTLRDRGQSSYNEQFF

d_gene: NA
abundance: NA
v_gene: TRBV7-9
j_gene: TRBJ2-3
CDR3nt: TGTGCCAGCAGCCGGGCCGGTGTCACAGATACGCAGTATTTT
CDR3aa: CASSRAGVTDTQYF

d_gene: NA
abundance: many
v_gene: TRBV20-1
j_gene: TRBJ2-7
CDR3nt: TGCAGTGCTAGAAGGACTATCAACTCCTACGAGCAGTACTTC
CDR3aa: CSARRTINSYEQYF

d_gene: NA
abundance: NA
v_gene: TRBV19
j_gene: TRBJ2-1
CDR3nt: TGTGCCAGTAGTAAAGGAATAACCAATGAGCAGTTCTTC
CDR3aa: CASSKGITNEQFF

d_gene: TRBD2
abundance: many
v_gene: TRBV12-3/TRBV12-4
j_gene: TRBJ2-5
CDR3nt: TGTGCCAGCAGTTTAGCGGGAGGGCCCGAGACCCAGTACTTC
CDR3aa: CASSLAGGPETQYF

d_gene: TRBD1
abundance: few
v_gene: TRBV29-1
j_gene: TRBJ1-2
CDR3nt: TGCAGCGTTGAAAGGGGACAGGGGTGGGGCTACACCTTC
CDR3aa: CSVERGQGWGYTF

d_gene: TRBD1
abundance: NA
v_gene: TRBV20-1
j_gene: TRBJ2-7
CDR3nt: TGCAGTGCTAGACAGGACAGGGGGCCCCACGAGCAGTACTTC
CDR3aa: CSARQDRGPHEQYF

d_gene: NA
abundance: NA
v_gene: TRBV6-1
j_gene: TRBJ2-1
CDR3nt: TGTGCCAGCAGTCCCGCGGGAACCTGGCCGGAGGAGCAGTTCTTC
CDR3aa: CASSPAGTWPEEQFF

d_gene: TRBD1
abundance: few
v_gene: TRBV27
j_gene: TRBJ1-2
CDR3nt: TGTGCCAGCAGTTACGCGACAGGGGAAGGCTACACCTTC
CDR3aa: CASSYATGEGYTF

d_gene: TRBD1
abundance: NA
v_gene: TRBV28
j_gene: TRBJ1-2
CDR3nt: TGTGCCAGCAGTCTCCCGGGACAGGGCTACTATGGCTACACCTTC
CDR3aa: CASSLPGQGYYGYTF

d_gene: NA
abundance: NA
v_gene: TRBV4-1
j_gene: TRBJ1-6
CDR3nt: TGCGCCAGCAGCCGGACGGGAGGGGAGAATTCACCCCTCCACTTT
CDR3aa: CASSRTGGENSPLHF

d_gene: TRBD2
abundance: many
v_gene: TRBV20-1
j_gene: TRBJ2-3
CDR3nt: TGCAGTGCTAGTGGGACTAGCGGGAGTGAGCAGGATACGCAGTATTTT
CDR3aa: CSASGTSGSEQDTQYF

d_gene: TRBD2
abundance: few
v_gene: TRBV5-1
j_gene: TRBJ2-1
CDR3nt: TGCGCCAGCAGCTTTGAGCTAGCGGGAGTCAACAATGAGCAGTTCTTC
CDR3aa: CASSFELAGVNNEQFF

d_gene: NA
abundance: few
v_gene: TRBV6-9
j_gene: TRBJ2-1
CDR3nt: TGTGCCAGCAGTTCCATGACTAGAATGGTTGGGCAGTTCTTC
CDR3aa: CASSSMTRMVGQFF

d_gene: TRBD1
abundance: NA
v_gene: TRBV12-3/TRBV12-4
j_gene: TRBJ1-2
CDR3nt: TGTGCCAGCAGTCCAGGGGGCTCGAGTGGCTACACCTTC
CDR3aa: CASSPGGSSGYTF

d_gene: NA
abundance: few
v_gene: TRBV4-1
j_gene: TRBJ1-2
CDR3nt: TGCGCCAGCAGCCAAGAAACCTCTAACTATGGCTACACCTTC
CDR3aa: CASSQETSNYGYTF

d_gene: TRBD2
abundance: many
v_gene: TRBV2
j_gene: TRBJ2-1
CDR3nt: TGTGCCACCTCGCTGGCGGGAGGGATGAGGAGTGAGCAGTTCTTC
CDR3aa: CATSLAGGMRSEQFF

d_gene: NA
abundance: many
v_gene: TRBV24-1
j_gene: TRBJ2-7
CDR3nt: TGTGCCACCAGTACGGGGGCGCTGGACGAGCAGTACTTC
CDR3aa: CATSTGALDEQYF

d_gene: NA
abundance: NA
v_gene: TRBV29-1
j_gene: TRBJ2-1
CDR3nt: TGCAGCGTTGAAGATGACGGACGGGAGAGCTCCTACAATGAGCAGTTCTTC
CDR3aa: CSVEDDGRESSYNEQFF

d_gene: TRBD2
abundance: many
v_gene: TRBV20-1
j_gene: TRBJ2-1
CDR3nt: TGCAGTGCTAGGACTAGCAGAAGCTCCTACAATGAGCAGTTCTTC
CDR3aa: CSARTSRSSYNEQFF

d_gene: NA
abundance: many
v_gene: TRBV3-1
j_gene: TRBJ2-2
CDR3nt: TGTGCCAGCAGCCAACCGGGACGGTTGGCTCCCGGGGAGCTGTTTTTT
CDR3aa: CASSQPGRLAPGELFF

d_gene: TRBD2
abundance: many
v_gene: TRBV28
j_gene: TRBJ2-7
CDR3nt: TGTGCCAGCACCACAATTTCGACTAGCGGGAGGATCCGAGGGTACGAGCAGTACTTC
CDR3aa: CASTTISTSGRIRGYEQYF

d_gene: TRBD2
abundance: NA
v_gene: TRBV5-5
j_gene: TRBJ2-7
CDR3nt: TGTGCCAGCAGCTTGGGACTAGCGGGAGGGGACGAGCAGTACTTC
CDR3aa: CASSLGLAGGDEQYF

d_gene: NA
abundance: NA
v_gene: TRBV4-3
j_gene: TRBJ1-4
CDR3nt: TGCGCCAGCAGCCAAGTATACAGCTCAACTAATGAAAAACTGTTTTTT
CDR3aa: CASSQVYSSTNEKLFF

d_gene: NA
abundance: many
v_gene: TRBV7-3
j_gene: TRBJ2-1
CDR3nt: TGTGCCAGCAGCTTAGGTGGGGGGCGAGGAAAGCAGTTCTTC
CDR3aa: CASSLGGGRGKQFF

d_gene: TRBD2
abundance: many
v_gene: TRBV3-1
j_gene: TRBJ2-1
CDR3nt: TGTGCCAGCAGCCGCCGGGAGGGGGTCGGGAATGAGCAGTTCTTC
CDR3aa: CASSRREGVGNEQFF

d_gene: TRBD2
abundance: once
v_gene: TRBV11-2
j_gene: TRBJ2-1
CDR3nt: TGTGCCTGCAGCTTACCGGGACTAGTCTCAAGTGAACAGTTCTTC
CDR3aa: CACSLPGLVSSEQFF

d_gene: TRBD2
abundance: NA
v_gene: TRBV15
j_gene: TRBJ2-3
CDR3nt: TGTGCCACTAGCCGACTAGCGGCACTCTTGGGCACAGATACGCAGTATTTT
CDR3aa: CATSRLAALLGTDTQYF

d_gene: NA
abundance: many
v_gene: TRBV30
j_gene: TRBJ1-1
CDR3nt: TGTGCCTGGGGCGGGCAGTTGAACACTGAAGCTTTCTTT
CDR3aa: CAWGGQLNTEAFF

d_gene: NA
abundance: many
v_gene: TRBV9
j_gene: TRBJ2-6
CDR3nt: TGTGCCAGCAGCGTTACCTCTGGGGCCAACGTCCTGACTTTC
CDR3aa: CASSVTSGANVLTF

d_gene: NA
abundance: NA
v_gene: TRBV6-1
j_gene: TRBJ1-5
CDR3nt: TGTGCCAGCAGTGAAGCCGGCGACCAGGGGCCCCAGCATTTT
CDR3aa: CASSEAGDQGPQHF

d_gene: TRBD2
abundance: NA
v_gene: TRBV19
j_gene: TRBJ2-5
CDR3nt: TGTGCCAGTGGACTAGCGGGACTGGAGACCCAGTACTTC
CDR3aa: CASGLAGLETQYF

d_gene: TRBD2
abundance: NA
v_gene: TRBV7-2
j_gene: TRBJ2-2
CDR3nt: TGTGCCAGCAGCATGAGCGGGAGCGGCGCCGGGGAGCTGTTTTTT
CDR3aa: CASSMSGSGAGELFF

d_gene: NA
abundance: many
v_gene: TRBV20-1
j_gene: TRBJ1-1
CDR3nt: TGCAGTGCTGTAGCAATCGTGAACACTGAAGCTTTCTTT
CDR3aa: CSAVAIVNTEAFF

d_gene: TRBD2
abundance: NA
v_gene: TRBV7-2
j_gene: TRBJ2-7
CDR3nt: TGTGCCAGCAGCTTAGCGGGACTAGAATACGAGCAGTACTTC
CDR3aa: CASSLAGLEYEQYF